Shown below are 28 T cell receptor beta chains from a single sample sequenced in a study of T cells in Graves' hyperthyroidism and ophthalmopathy. Amplification yielded TCR beta CDR3 regions, with RNA transcripts as the source. Researchers ran a first-round RT-PCR on the TCR CDR3 using the HTBI primer set. TCRdb reprocessed the multiplex PCR reads with MiXCR, giving one entry per CDR3 protein. The table lists 300,000 to 350,000 distinct CDR3 sequences, about 18% of them singletons. Sequences were obtained from blood. These receptors were taken from a woman aged 50 to 65 with Graves' hyperthyroidism.

The chain links TRBV7-9 to TRBJ2-3; 10 nucleotides agree with TRBD2. Trimming cost V 1 base and J 6 bases; bases outside gene matches: 10. From germline, CDR1 is SEHNR and CDR2 FQNEAQ (reference sequence). This CDR3 contains 17 residues. CDR3 sequence reads: CASSLEGTSDFIDTQYF. DNA of the CDR3: TGTGCCAGCAGCTTAGAGGGGACTAGCGACTTTATCGATACGCAGTATTTT. The variable domain in full, with the rest retrieved from reference TRBV7-9 and TRBJ2-3, is DTGVSQNPRHKITKRGQNVTFRCDPISEHNRLYWYRQTLGQGPEFLTYFQNEAQLEKSRLLSDRFSAERPKGSFSTLEIQRTEQGDSAMYLCASSLEGTSDFIDTQYFGPGTRLTVL.

The chain carries TRBV28 and TRBJ2-5; maybe TRBD1 (5 bases). V was trimmed by 5 bases and J by 2 bases, leaving 18 bases between them. This CDR3 is 16 amino acids long. The germline V gene encodes CDR1 MDHEN and CDR2 SYDVKM. The CDR3 DNA follows: TGTGCCAGCAGTGATCCCTTCTCCAGGGATCAAGAGACCCAGTACTTC. It specifies CASSDPFSRDQETQYF.

Ten or more counts support this clonotype. The gene calls are TRBV5-5 and TRBJ2-7; a weak D match, TRBD1 (5 bases). Germline values: CDR1 SGHKS, CDR2 YYEKEE (reference sequence). V was clipped by 1 base and J by 4 bases, with 12 bases between them. This CDR3 contains 14 residues. CDR3 loop: CASSLPRTGYEQYF. For the CDR3, the DNA is TGTGCCAGCAGCTTGCCTCGAACAGGTTACGAGCAGTACTTC.

J is TRBJ1-2 and V is TRBV4-1; tentative D call: TRBD1 (6 bases). Per the germline V gene, CDR1 is MGHRA and CDR2 is YSYEKL. V was trimmed by 0 bases and J by 6 bases, leaving 11 bases between them. The CDR3 consists of 14 residues. The chain's CDR3 is CASSQDRAGDGYTF. CDR3 DNA: TGCGCCAGCAGCCAAGATCGGGCAGGGGATGGCTACACCTTC.

The chain is built from TRBV7-9 and TRBJ2-5; D perhaps matches TRBD2 (7 bases). The germline V and J ends were trimmed by 4 bases and 4 bases, with 16 bases remaining between them. Germline assignment: CDR1 SEHNR and CDR2 FQNEAQ (reference sequence). CDR3 length: 15 amino acids. CDR3 amino acids: CASSYREGSGETQYF. DNA of the CDR3: TGTGCCAGCAGCTACAGGGAGGGTTCTGGAGAGACCCAGTACTTC.

This clonotype was seen just once. This chain links TRBV7-9 with TRBJ2-4; D not resolved. The length of the CDR3 is 15 residues. Germline lookup yields CDR1 SEHNR and CDR2 FQNEAQ (reference sequence). The V end was cut by 9 bases, the J end by 0 bases, with 15 bases between. CDR3 sequence (DNA): TGTGCCAGTAGTATGACACCTCTAGCCAAAAACATTCAGTACTTC. It encodes CASSMTPLAKNIQYF.

The rearrangement uses TRBV29-1 and TRBJ2-5; tentatively, D is TRBD2 (6 bases). Trimming stripped 0 bases from V and 5 bases from J, with 16 bases between. Germline CDR1 SQVTM, CDR2 ANQGSEA. The CDR3 extends over 15 amino acids. CDR3 bases: TGCAGCGTTGAAGATTCGGGAGCGCAGTGGGAGACCCAGTACTTC. Amino acids: CSVEDSGAQWETQYF.

This clonotype occurred many times. The chain uses TRBV28 and TRBJ2-3; 8 bases line up with TRBD1. The germline V gene encodes CDR1 MDHEN and CDR2 SYDVKM. With V trimmed by 7 bases and J by 1 base, 4 bases remained unmatched. The CDR3 spans 14 residues. This CDR3 reads CASITTGGTDTQYF. In nucleotides, the CDR3 is TGTGCCAGCATTACGACAGGGGGCACAGATACGCAGTATTTT.

This clonotype occurred many times. J is TRBJ2-4 and V is TRBV2; D possibly corresponds to TRBD1 (6 bases). Germline assignment: CDR1 SNHLY and CDR2 FYNNEI. The CDR3 extends over 14 amino acids. Trimming left V 6 bases short and J 1 base short, with 10 bases between. CDR3 protein: CASRGGQAKNIQYF. DNA of the CDR3: TGTGCCAGCAGAGGCGGACAGGCCAAAAACATTCAGTACTTC.

This clonotype has a count of ten or more. This sequence joins TRBV15 and TRBJ1-5; D not certain. Germline CDR1 and CDR2: LNHNV and YYDKDF (reference sequence). The CDR3 sequence is 13 residues long. V lost 5 bases, J lost 5 bases, and 10 bases lay in between. For the CDR3, the DNA is TGTGCCACCAGCTGGCGGTATTATCAGCCCCAGCATTTT. It translates to CATSWRYYQPQHF.

This clonotype was counted only a few times. The genes are TRBV20-1 and TRBJ2-7; 7 nucleotides line up with TRBD1. CDR3 length: 12 amino acids. Germline lookup yields CDR1 DFQATT and CDR2 SNEGSKA (reference sequence). The V gene end was trimmed by 3 bases and the J gene end by 3 bases; junction bases not matched to a gene: 2. The CDR3 DNA is TGCAGTGCTAGTGACAGGGTCTACGAGCAGTACTTC. Its translation is CSASDRVYEQYF.

Notes on this clonotype: A much larger clone differs by one base, so this may be a read error. The V and J genes are TRBV11-2 and TRBJ2-7, with D uncertain. The CDR3 runs to 13 residues. Germline CDR1 reads SGHAT; CDR2 reads FQNNGV. V was cut by 6 bases and J by 0 bases, with 9 bases left in between. The CDR3 DNA reads TGTGCCAGCAGATCCCTACGCTCCTACGAGCAGTACGTC. This encodes CASRSLRSYEQYV.

This clonotype was recorded once. This rearrangement joins TRBV4-2 to TRBJ1-2; possible D gene TRBD1, 6 bases. The CDR3 contains 15 residues. From germline, CDR1 is LGHNA and CDR2 YNFKEQ. Trimming removed 4 bases from V and 3 bases from J, with 15 bases in between. The CDR3 reads CASSPGTSGDYGYTF. The CDR3 nucleotides read TGTGCCAGCAGCCCCGGGACATCGGGCGACTATGGCTACACCTTC.

In its sample, this clonotype was seen a few times. V gene TRBV28 combines with J gene TRBJ2-6, with 8 bases aligning to TRBD2. With V trimmed by 3 bases and J by 0 bases, 1 base remained unmatched. Germline CDR1 is MDHEN and CDR2 is SYDVKM. This CDR3 is built from 16 residues. The CDR3 DNA reads TGTGCCAGCAGTTTCGGGGGGGGCTCTGGGGCCAACGTCCTGACTTTC. It yields the protein CASSFGGGSGANVLTF.

This clonotype was found a few times. A much more abundant neighbour one base away suggests this may be a read error. The V call is TRBV12-3 or TRBV12-4, the J call TRBJ2-5; 11 bases are a match to TRBD2. The CDR3 spans 16 residues. The CDR3 nucleotides are TGTGCCAGCAGTCCCTTAGCGGGGGGGCCGGAGGAGATCCAGTACTTC. It encodes CASSPLAGGPEEIQYF.

This CDR3 is CANRSSWGQGWHNEQFF. CDR3 sequence (DNA): TGTGCCAACAGATCGTCTTGGGGACAGGGGTGGCACAATGAGCAGTTCTTC. This chain joins TRBV6-1 and TRBJ2-1, with 10 bases aligning to TRBD1. The CDR3 consists of 17 residues. Germline V gene data show CDR1 as MNHNS and CDR2 as SASEGT. J was trimmed by 5 bases and V by 10 bases; bases with no gene match: 17.

This clonotype was recorded at least ten times. The chain combines TRBV27 with TRBJ2-7; weak D call: TRBD1 (6 bases). Germline CDR1 MNHEY, CDR2 SMNVEV (reference sequence). This CDR3 is 15 amino acids long. The V gene lost 6 bases and the J gene lost 4 bases, with 19 bases spanning the gap. For the CDR3, the DNA is TGTGCCAGCAGCGACAGGAATCCCAAATCGTACGAGCAGTACTTC. It yields the protein CASSDRNPKSYEQYF.

In its sample, this clonotype was seen many times. The V call is TRBV14, the J call TRBJ2-5; unclear D gene. Per germline, CDR1 SGHDN and CDR2 FVKESK. V lost 0 bases to trimming and J lost 0 bases, with 11 bases between them. This CDR3 region has 16 residues. The CDR3 region has the DNA TGTGCCAGCAGCCAAGATTACGACCTGTACCAAGAGACCCAGTACTTC. It codes for CASSQDYDLYQETQYF.

This clonotype was counted a few times. The J gene is TRBJ1-4, the V gene TRBV7-9; a possible D gene is TRBD1 (5 bases). The CDR3 is made up of 15 amino acids. Germline V gene data show CDR1 as SEHNR and CDR2 as FQNEAQ (reference sequence). Trimming pared 5 bases from V and 0 bases from J, leaving 10 bases between. Here the CDR3 reads CASSPGGPTNEKLFF. CDR3 coding DNA: TGTGCCAGCAGCCCGGGGGGACCAACTAATGAAAAACTGTTTTTT.

This clonotype was counted between two and nine times. The genes are TRBV12-3 or TRBV12-4 and TRBJ2-1, with D maybe TRBD2 (5 bases). The CDR3 has 13 residues. Trimming pared 5 bases from V and 4 bases from J, leaving 9 bases between. The CDR3 region is CASSHGLYNEQFF. The CDR3 DNA sequence: TGTGCCAGCAGTCATGGACTGTACAATGAGCAGTTCTTC.

Regarding this clonotype: The junction departs from germline at one end; a sequencing error may be responsible. The chain uses TRBV10-3 and TRBJ1-1, with no clear D. CDR3 length: 13 residues. Germline V gene lookup returns CDR1 ENHRY and CDR2 SYGVKD. CDR3 bases: TGTGCCATCAGCGATCCTATGAACACTAAAGCTTTCTTT. Protein sequence: CAISDPMNTKAFF.

The rearrangement uses TRBV19 and TRBJ1-2; D not resolved. This CDR3 spans 15 amino acids. V was cut by 5 bases and J by 0 bases, with 13 bases left in between. Germline V gene data show CDR1 as LNHDA and CDR2 as SQIVND (reference sequence). CDR3 sequence (DNA): TGTGCCAGTAGTTGGAAACAGACCCCTAACTATGGCTACACCTTC. Amino acid sequence: CASSWKQTPNYGYTF. Looking up the rest from reference TRBV19 and TRBJ1-2 gives the full variable domain: DGGITQSPKYLFRKEGQNVTLSCEQNLNHDAMYWYRQDPGQGLRLIYYSQIVNDFQKGDIAEGYSVSREKKESFPLTVTSAQKNPTAFYLCASSWKQTPNYGYTFGSGTRLTVV.

This clonotype was seen repeatedly, ten times or more. The chain has TRBV5-1 and TRBJ2-2; perhaps TRBD2 as D (5 bases). V was shortened by 2 bases and J by 0 bases, with 8 bases between the two germline ends. This CDR3 spans 15 amino acids. Germline loops: CDR1 SGHRS, CDR2 YFSETQ. This CDR3 is CASSFDYANTGELFF. CDR3 nucleotide sequence: TGCGCCAGCAGCTTCGACTATGCGAACACCGGGGAGCTGTTTTTT.

V usage is TRBV13 and J usage is TRBJ1-3; D is ambiguous. Trimming pared 5 bases from V and 0 bases from J, leaving 8 bases between. Germline V gives CDR1 PRHDT, CDR2 FYEKMQ (reference sequence). The CDR3 runs 14 residues. The CDR3 spells CASSHGRSGNTIYF. CDR3 sequence (DNA): TGTGCCAGCAGCCATGGGCGCTCTGGAAACACCATATATTTT.

This clonotype was picked up many times. The rearrangement uses TRBV30 and TRBJ1-5; TRBD1 might be the D (5 bases). The CDR3 spans 15 residues. CDR1 GTSNPN and CDR2 SVGIG come from the germline V gene (reference sequence). Trimming shortened V by 1 base and J by 4 bases, and 14 bases separated the two germline ends. CDR3 residues: CAWSEIGTPNQPQHF. The CDR3 DNA is TGTGCCTGGAGTGAAATCGGGACGCCTAATCAGCCCCAGCATTTT. Full variable domain (rest looked up from reference TRBV30 and TRBJ1-5): SQTIHQWPATLVQPVGSPLSLECTVEGTSNPNLYWYRQAAGRGLQLLFYSVGIGQISSEVPQNLSASRPQDRQFILSSKKLLLSDSGFYLCAWSEIGTPNQPQHFGDGTRLSIL.

This clonotype was seen only a few times. The rearrangement joins TRBV7-9 to TRBJ2-3; D might be TRBD2 (5 bases). The germline V gene has CDR1 SEHNR and CDR2 FQNEAQ (reference sequence). This CDR3 spans 17 amino acids. The V and J ends lost 5 bases and 2 bases respectively, with 20 bases between them. The CDR3 region is CASSPTETTDLTDTQYF. The CDR3 DNA reads as TGTGCCAGCAGCCCTACCGAGACTACCGACCTCACAGATACGCAGTATTTT.

The chain employs TRBV12-3 or TRBV12-4 and TRBJ2-7; 8 bases line up with TRBD1. V was clipped by 10 bases and J by 4 bases; unmatched bases: 15. This CDR3 has 15 amino acids. The CDR3 bases are TGTGCCACCCAAAAAGGACAGGGAAGGGCTTACGAGCAGTACTTC. Its translation: CATQKGQGRAYEQYF.

The chain employs TRBV12-5 and TRBJ1-1; possibly TRBD1 for D (5 bases). Germline V gene lookup returns CDR1 LGHNT and CDR2 FRNRAP. This CDR3 spans 14 amino acids. The V and J ends lost 5 bases and 4 bases respectively, with 14 bases between them. CDR3 nucleotide sequence: TGTGCTAGTGGTCACGGGGGTGCGAGCACTGAAGCTTTCTTT. Amino acids: CASGHGGASTEAFF. The full variable domain, with the rest looked up from reference TRBV12-5 and TRBJ1-1, is DARVTQTPRHKVTEMGQEVTMRCQPILGHNTVFWYRQTMMQGLELLAYFRNRAPLDDSGMPKDRFSAEMPDATLATLKIQPSEPRDSAVYFCASGHGGASTEAFFGQGTRLTVV.